One and the same sample provided the 9 T cell receptor beta chains below, sequenced in a study of CD8+ T cells in alopecia areata. Following RNA extraction, reverse transcription yielded cDNA that acted as the sequencing template. Assay: immunoSEQ multiplex PCR; the TCRdb copy retains only in-frame clones and omits some. The repertoire holds some 180,000 clones, with roughly 65% as singletons. Sequenced here: CD4+ T cells sorted from blood, sampled at week 0. Receptor source: a human donor with alopecia areata.

The chain employs TRBV10-3 and TRBJ1-6, with TRBD1 matching 9 bases. V shed 3 bases, J shed 7 bases, and the junction held 10 bases outside the gene matches. Per the germline V gene, CDR1 is ENHRY and CDR2 is SYGVKD. The CDR3 runs 17 residues. The CDR3 DNA sequence: TGTGCCATCAGTGATCGCGTGACAGGGGGTAACAATTCACCCCTCCACTTT. It is translated as CAISDRVTGGNNSPLHF.

This chain uses TRBV10-3 with TRBJ1-2; D remains unclear. Trimming removed 4 bases from V and 8 bases from J, with 8 bases in between. The CDR3 is made up of 11 amino acids. Germline CDR1 reads ENHRY; CDR2 reads SYGVKD. CDR3 sequence reads: CAISGAIGYTF. As DNA, the CDR3 is TGTGCCATCAGTGGGGCCATAGGCTACACCTTC.

This clone was seen only once. The rearrangement joins TRBV29-1 to TRBJ2-7; 12 bases are a match to TRBD2. CDR3 length: 14 amino acids. V shed 6 bases, J shed 2 bases, and the junction held 5 bases outside the gene matches. Germline assignment: CDR1 SQVTM and CDR2 ANQGSEA. The CDR3 DNA follows: TGCAGCGTGGGGACTAGCGGGTGGACCTACGAGCAGTACTTC. Translating it yields CSVGTSGWTYEQYF.

V gene TRBV29-1 combines with J gene TRBJ2-7, with a weak D call TRBD2 (7 bases). Trimming took 7 bases from V and 3 from J, leaving 19 bases between them. CDR1 and CDR2 (germline): SQVTM, ANQGSEA. There are 14 residues in the CDR3. The CDR3: CSAWGGQGGYEQYF. CDR3 DNA: TGCAGCGCTTGGGGGGGACAAGGCGGCTACGAGCAGTACTTC.

This clone was detected only a few times. The DNA for the CDR3 is TGTGCCAGCAGCGTAAGGCAGGGGGATACGCAGTATTTT. It encodes CASSVRQGDTQYF. V usage is TRBV7-2 and J usage is TRBJ2-3, with D possibly TRBD1 on 6 matching bases. The CDR3 is 13 residues long. Trimming removed 5 bases at V and 6 bases at J, with 12 bases between. CDR1 and CDR2 (germline): SGHTA, FQGNSA.

This clone was found once. The chain uses TRBV9 and TRBJ2-1, with D unresolved. Trimming removed 2 bases from V and 4 bases from J, with 4 bases in between. CDR3 length: 12 residues. Germline V gene sequence: CDR1 SGDLS, CDR2 YYNGEE. CDR3 region: CASSVVYNEQFF. In DNA, the CDR3 is TGTGCCAGCAGCGTGGTATACAATGAGCAGTTCTTC.

The chain joins TRBV2 to TRBJ2-3; D may be TRBD2 (6 bases). V was pared by 8 bases and J by 2 bases, with 14 bases between. There are 14 residues in the CDR3. Germline V gives CDR1 SNHLY, CDR2 FYNNEI. The CDR3 sequence: CASDLAGTTDTQYF. In DNA, the CDR3 is TGTGCCAGCGATCTGGCGGGGACCACAGATACGCAGTATTTT.

The chain couples TRBV29-1 to TRBJ1-2; D ambiguous. The CDR3 extends over 12 amino acids. Germline V CDR1 and CDR2: SQVTM, ANQGSEA. V was trimmed by 3 bases and J by 7 bases, leaving 12 bases between them. CDR3 sequence reads: CSVEVGTLGYTF. CDR3 in DNA: TGCAGCGTTGAGGTCGGTACCCTTGGCTACACCTTC. Combining the CDR3 with reference TRBV29-1 and TRBJ1-2 gives the whole variable domain SAVISQKPSRDICQRGTSLTIQCQVDSQVTMMFWYRQQPGQSLTLIATANQGSEATYESGFVIDKFPISRPNLTFSTLTVSNMSPEDSSIYLCSVEVGTLGYTFGSGTRLTVV.

The chain couples TRBV6-5 to TRBJ1-2; D unresolved. Deletions cut 0 bases from V and 5 bases from J, with 7 bases between. Germline values: CDR1 MNHEY, CDR2 SVGAGI. The CDR3 runs 13 residues. The CDR3 loop is CASSYSVVYGYTF. The CDR3, as DNA: TGTGCCAGCAGTTACTCGGTCGTTTATGGCTACACCTTC.